The rows below give T cell receptor beta chains drawn from one sample of a study of T cell repertoires in cytomegalovirus infection. Each CDR3 protein is one row after TCRdb ran MiXCR on the reads. The sample carries over 300,000 distinct CDR3 sequences, 17% recorded once. Sequenced: PBMCs. The receptors were gathered from a human donor in good health (CMV status not recorded). Some clones in this sample may be carry-over from other donors' samples. CDR3s include the opening cysteine and the closing phenylalanine or tryptophan. Fields, in order: J gene, D gene, clone size, CDR3 length, V gene, CDR3 protein, CDR3 DNA. A D gene is named only where the DNA matches it firmly. A row's size may be missing; if present it is once, few, many or a size class.

TRBJ1-2	.	.	16	TRBV4-1	CASSQDGSLLNYGYTF	TGCGCCAGCAGCCAAGATGGCAGCCTTCTTAACTATGGCTACACCTTC
TRBJ2-1	.	many	14	TRBV7-9	CASSFWAIHNEQFF	TGTGCCAGCAGCTTTTGGGCCATACACAATGAGCAGTTCTTC
TRBJ1-3	.	.	12	TRBV20-1	CSAPNSGNTIYF	TGCAGTGCGCCTAACTCTGGAAACACCATATATTTT
TRBJ1-1	.	many	13	TRBV28	CASSSRLPPEAFF	TGTGCCAGCAGTTCCCGACTTCCCCCTGAAGCTTTCTTT
TRBJ1-1	.	many	14	TRBV12-3/TRBV12-4	CASSETGGNTEAFF	TGTGCCAGCTCAGAGACGGGGGGGAACACTGAAGCTTTCTTT
TRBJ1-2	TRBD1	.	16	TRBV19	CASSFGTGHPRYGYTF	TGTGCCAGTAGTTTCGGGACAGGGCACCCAAGATATGGCTACACCTTC
TRBJ1-6	.	few	15	TRBV6-1	CASSSGPLKNSPLHF	TGTGCCAGCAGTTCGGGACCGCTTAAAAATTCACCCCTCCACTTT
TRBJ2-1	TRBD2	.	15	TRBV20-1	CSAELRGGPYNEQFF	TGCAGTGCTGAATTACGGGGGGGCCCCTACAATGAGCAGTTCTTC
TRBJ2-1	.	many	13	TRBV7-9	CASSQTGYNEQFF	TGTGCCAGCAGTCAAACAGGGTACAATGAGCAGTTCTTC
TRBJ2-5	.	many	14	TRBV28	CASSFTQLGETQYF	TGTGCCAGCAGTTTCACTCAGCTAGGGGAGACCCAGTACTTC
TRBJ2-5	.	many	14	TRBV12-3/TRBV12-4	CASSLSGHQETQYF	TGTGCCAGCAGTTTATCGGGACACCAAGAGACCCAGTACTTC
TRBJ2-7	TRBD2	many	17	TRBV7-2	CASSRPFGTSGSYEQYF	TGTGCCAGCAGCCGCCCGTTCGGGACTAGCGGCTCCTACGAGCAGTACTTC
TRBJ1-1	.	many	12	TRBV12-3/TRBV12-4	CASSFVGTEAFF	TGTGCCAGCAGTTTTGTTGGTACTGAAGCTTTCTTT
TRBJ2-2	.	few	14	TRBV7-8	CASSPGAPAGELFF	TGTGCCAGCAGCCCAGGGGCCCCTGCCGGGGAGCTGTTTTTT
TRBJ1-1	TRBD1	.	13	TRBV6-2/TRBV6-3	CASRDREDTEAFF	TGTGCCAGCAGAGACAGGGAGGACACTGAAGCTTTCTTT
TRBJ1-1	.	.	13	TRBV20-1	CSALSQVNTEAFF	TGCAGTGCCCTCTCCCAGGTGAACACTGAAGCTTTCTTT
TRBJ2-1	TRBD2	.	17	TRBV7-8	CASSPGSRGGPNNEQFF	TGTGCCAGCAGCCCGGGATCTCGGGGGGGGCCCAACAATGAGCAGTTCTTC
TRBJ1-2	TRBD1	many	16	TRBV28	CASSLEDRGRDYGYTF	TGTGCCAGCAGTTTAGAGGACAGGGGTCGGGACTATGGCTACACCTTC
TRBJ1-6	.	many	15	TRBV6-1	CASSDMSSYNSPLHF	TGTGCCAGCAGTGACATGAGCTCCTATAATTCACCCCTCCACTTT
TRBJ1-2	TRBD1	.	17	TRBV5-1	CASSLGPTGGASYGYTF	TGCGCCAGCAGCTTGGGACCTACAGGGGGCGCGAGCTATGGCTACACCTTC
TRBJ1-1	.	many	14	TRBV28	CASLQGSMNTEAFF	TGTGCCAGTCTACAGGGAAGCATGAACACTGAAGCTTTCTTT
TRBJ1-1	TRBD1	few	13	TRBV10-3	CATQGAGDTEAFF	TGTGCCACCCAGGGGGCAGGGGACACTGAAGCTTTCTTT
TRBJ2-3	.	many	18	TRBV4-1	CASSQQGSWKSGTDTQYF	TGCGCCAGCAGCCAACAAGGGAGTTGGAAATCTGGCACAGATACGCAGTATTTT
TRBJ2-5	TRBD2	few	16	TRBV12-3/TRBV12-4	CASSLTSGGTQETQYF	TGTGCCAGCAGTTTGACTAGCGGGGGGACTCAAGAGACCCAGTACTTC
TRBJ1-1	TRBD1	.	14	TRBV7-9	CARSLVGGGTEAFF	TGTGCCCGCAGCTTAGTAGGGGGCGGGACTGAAGCTTTCTTT
TRBJ1-4	TRBD1	.	13	TRBV6-6	CASSPGQGGKLFF	TGTGCCAGCAGCCCTGGACAGGGGGGAAAACTGTTTTTT
TRBJ2-5	.	.	13	TRBV18	CASSPSSEETQYF	TGTGCCAGCTCACCCAGCTCTGAAGAGACCCAGTACTTC
TRBJ1-1	.	.	13	TRBV7-6	CASSLALSTEAFF	TGTGCCAGCAGCTTAGCGCTGAGCACTGAAGCTTTCTTT
TRBJ1-3	.	few	14	TRBV5-1	CASSPWGGGNTIYF	TGCGCCAGCAGCCCCTGGGGTGGAGGAAACACCATATATTTT
TRBJ2-7	TRBD1	.	16	TRBV20-1	CSAREPGQLNSYEQYF	TGCAGTGCTAGAGAACCGGGACAGCTAAACTCCTACGAGCAGTACTTC
TRBJ2-1	.	many	15	TRBV7-9	CASSPRSSPYNEQFF	TGTGCCAGCAGCCCCAGGTCAAGTCCCTACAATGAGCAGTTCTTC